The 20 T cell receptor beta chains listed next were all sequenced from one sample in a study of blood T cell repertoires in COVID-19. TCRdb's table, derived via immunoSEQ multiplex PCR, lists solely in-frame clones and lacks some. There are over 200,000 clones in the sample; 88% occur only once, and 0.7% lies in the top ten. The specimen sequenced was peripheral blood. The source is a human donor in a cohort sampled during active COVID-19.

In its sample, this clone was seen once. V usage is TRBV27 and J usage is TRBJ1-2, with D perhaps TRBD1 (5 bases). Germline-derived CDR1 and CDR2 are MNHEY and SMNVEV (reference sequence). The V end lost 4 bases, the J end lost 0 bases, and 15 bases lay between the germline ends. CDR3 length: 16 amino acids. This chain's CDR3 is CASSSLRQIANYGYTF. The CDR3 DNA is TGTGCCAGCAGTTCATTACGACAGATTGCTAACTATGGCTACACCTTC.

V is TRBV9 and J is TRBJ2-5, with TRBD2 as a possible D gene (6 bases). The CDR3 contains 14 residues. Trimming pared 3 bases from V and 3 bases from J, leaving 12 bases between. Germline V gives CDR1 SGDLS, CDR2 YYNGEE. The CDR3 sequence is CASSGHLAEETQYF. The CDR3 DNA sequence: TGTGCCAGCAGCGGACACTTAGCGGAAGAGACCCAGTACTTC.

The J gene is TRBJ2-7, the V gene TRBV7-9; 9 bases align to TRBD1. CDR1 and CDR2 (germline): SEHNR, FQNEAQ (reference sequence). V dropped 4 bases and J dropped 3; count of bases not matched to a gene: 4. This CDR3 contains 14 residues. The CDR3 protein is CASSSGTGNYEQYF. The DNA of the CDR3 is TGTGCCAGCAGCTCTGGGACAGGGAACTACGAGCAGTACTTC.

CDR3 region: CASSVTQRREGYTF. The CDR3 DNA follows: TGTGCCAGCAGTGTCACACAGCGAAGGGAGGGCTACACCTTC. The rearrangement uses TRBV28 and TRBJ1-2; D is unresolved. V lost 5 bases and J lost 8, with 18 bases in between. This CDR3 has 14 amino acids. Germline V gives CDR1 MDHEN, CDR2 SYDVKM.

The chain couples TRBV7-2 to TRBJ2-7; a weak D match, TRBD2 (7 bases). This CDR3 comprises 16 residues. The germline CDR1 and CDR2 sequences are SGHTA and FQGNSA. V lost 1 base and J lost 0, with 13 bases in between. The CDR3 DNA reads as TGTGCCAGCAGCTTAGGGGGGCGCGGGAGCTCCTACGAGCAGTACTTC. The encoded protein is CASSLGGRGSSYEQYF.

V gene TRBV11-2 combines with J gene TRBJ1-1; unclear D gene. The length of the CDR3 is 13 residues. Trimming took 4 bases from V and 3 from J, leaving 9 bases between them. Germline V lookup: CDR1 SGHAT, CDR2 FQNNGV. The CDR3 region is CASSWAADTEAFF. In nucleotides, the CDR3 is TGTGCCAGCAGCTGGGCAGCAGACACTGAAGCTTTCTTT.

This clone was detected only once. This chain uses TRBV6-2 or TRBV6-3 with TRBJ2-7; 8 bases are shared with TRBD1. The CDR3 consists of 14 residues. CDR1 MNHEY and CDR2 SVGEGT come from the germline V gene. The ends lost 5 bases at V and 2 bases at J; junction bases unmatched: 5. CDR3 nucleotides: TGTGCCAGCAGTAGGACAGGGATTACCTACGAGCAGTACTTC. Protein product: CASSRTGITYEQYF.

The chain joins TRBV5-4 to TRBJ1-2, with D perhaps matching TRBD1 (5 bases). CDR1 is SGHNT, CDR2 YYREEE, per germline (reference sequence). This CDR3 spans 14 amino acids. The V end was cut by 0 bases, the J end by 8 bases, with 14 bases between. The CDR3 DNA is TGTGCCAGCAGCTTGGTTGGCGGGGCCCGAGGCTACACCTTC. Its translation is CASSLVGGARGYTF.

As regards this clone: At one end the junction does not follow the germline gene, possibly because of a read error. This chain uses TRBV2 with TRBJ2-1; 10 bases map to TRBD1. Per the germline V gene, CDR1 is SNHLY and CDR2 is FYNNEI. The CDR3 is made up of 18 amino acids. CDR3 sequence: CASSEDFPRQGAWNEQFF. The CDR3 nucleotides are TGTGCCAGCAGCGAAGATTTCCCAAGACAGGGGGCCTGGAATGAGCAGTTCTTC.

This rearrangement joins TRBV4-3 to TRBJ2-3; the match to TRBD2 covers 8 bases. Germline V gene lookup returns CDR1 LGHNA and CDR2 YSLEER. V shed 0 bases, J shed 4 bases, and the junction held 12 bases outside the gene matches. The CDR3 loop spans 18 amino acids. CDR3 region: CASSQDDSAGALADTQYF. DNA for the CDR3: TGCGCCAGCAGCCAAGATGACTCAGCGGGGGCTTTGGCAGATACGCAGTATTTT.

Remarks on this clone: The same CDR3 arises from other DNA sequences in this sample as well. The rearrangement links TRBV20-1 to TRBJ1-1; no definite D call. V dropped 2 bases and J dropped 1 base, with 2 bases sitting between them. The CDR3 runs to 11 residues. CDR1 DFQATT and CDR2 SNEGSKA come from the germline V gene (reference sequence). The DNA for the CDR3 is TGCAGTGCTAGACGGAACACTGAAGCTTTCTTT. It yields the protein CSARRNTEAFF.

This chain uses TRBV4-1 with TRBJ1-2, with 9 bases aligning to TRBD1. This CDR3 has 15 amino acids. The J segment lost 6 bases and the V segment lost 0 bases, leaving 5 bases of the junction unmatched. CDR1 is MGHRA and CDR2 is YSYEKL in the germline V gene. The CDR3 is CASSQEQGAMNGYTF. The CDR3 DNA sequence: TGCGCCAGCAGCCAAGAACAGGGGGCTATGAATGGCTACACCTTC.

This chain connects TRBV28 to TRBJ2-7, with TRBD1 as a possible D gene (5 bases). The ends were cut back, 6 bases at V and 2 bases at J, with 17 bases in the middle. The CDR3 covers 15 residues. Germline assignment: CDR1 MDHEN and CDR2 SYDVKM. The CDR3 loop is CASSSQGAPAYEQYF. The CDR3 DNA is TGTGCCAGCAGCTCCCAGGGTGCCCCCGCCTACGAGCAGTACTTC.

The gene calls are TRBV5-1 and TRBJ2-7; 7 positions agree with TRBD1. Germline lookup yields CDR1 SGHRS and CDR2 YFSETQ. This CDR3 contains 14 residues. The junction had 10 bases not matched to a gene; V was cut back by 7 bases and J by 3 bases. The CDR3 region is CASSVGQSHYEQYF. CDR3 nucleotides: TGCGCCAGCTCCGTGGGACAGAGCCACTACGAGCAGTACTTC.

The chain joins TRBV19 to TRBJ1-5, with 8 positions matching TRBD1. Per germline, CDR1 LNHDA and CDR2 SQIVND (reference sequence). The CDR3 extends over 14 amino acids. After removal of 8 bases from V and 2 bases from J, the junction contained 5 bases not matched to a gene. The CDR3 loop reads CASALTGGNQPQHF. The CDR3 nucleotides are TGTGCCAGTGCCCTGACAGGGGGCAATCAGCCCCAGCATTTT.

The genes are TRBV5-4 and TRBJ1-2, with D perhaps TRBD1 (6 bases). V gave up 4 bases and J gave up 5 bases, with 9 bases separating them. CDR3 size: 12 residues. CDR1 and CDR2 from the germline V gene are SGHNT and YYREEE (reference sequence). The CDR3 DNA sequence: TGTGCCAGCAGCCCCGGACAGTATGGCTACACCTTC. Protein: CASSPGQYGYTF.

This chain uses TRBV7-8 with TRBJ1-1, with TRBD1 matching 10 bases. CDR1 and CDR2 (germline): SGHVS, FQNEAQ. CDR3 length: 13 amino acids. Trimming at V came to 5 bases and at J to 4 bases, leaving 1 base not matched to a gene. The CDR3 region is CASSGTGVTEAFF. CDR3 DNA sequence: TGTGCCAGCAGCGGGACAGGGGTCACTGAAGCTTTCTTT.

The chain employs TRBV28 and TRBJ2-3; D not resolved. Per the germline V gene, CDR1 is MDHEN and CDR2 is SYDVKM. Trimming pared 6 bases from V and 0 bases from J, leaving 7 bases between. This CDR3 comprises 13 residues. The CDR3 is CASREASTDTQYF. DNA of the CDR3: TGTGCCAGCAGAGAGGCTAGCACAGATACGCAGTATTTT.

The sample holds a few counts of this clone. The V gene is TRBV30, the J gene TRBJ1-3; D might be TRBD1 (5 bases). Per germline, CDR1 GTSNPN and CDR2 SVGIG (reference sequence). The ends were cut back, 3 bases at V and 2 bases at J, with 14 bases in the middle. The CDR3 extends over 15 amino acids. The CDR3 reads CAWRRAGEAGNTIYF. Written as DNA, the CDR3 is TGTGCCTGGAGGAGGGCGGGGGAGGCTGGAAACACCATATATTTT.

In its sample, this clone was seen once. J is TRBJ2-7 and V is TRBV6-5; unclear D gene. There are 13 residues in the CDR3. Germline V gene lookup returns CDR1 MNHEY and CDR2 SVGAGI. V shed 5 bases and J shed 3 bases, with 11 bases lying between them. The CDR3 loop is CASSPNINYEQYF. In DNA, the CDR3 is TGTGCCAGCAGTCCCAACATAAACTACGAGCAGTACTTC.